This T cell receptor beta chain was identified in a study of monozygotic twins with inflammatory bowel disease. Broader study findings: Healthy co-twins showed greater TCRbeta diversity (inverse Simpson) than IBD patients. Support was absent for any single strong signal or clonotype linked to IBD.

CDR3 length equals 15 residues. Germline lookup yields CDR1 SQVTM and CDR2 ANQGSEA. Comments on this clonotype: Antigen specificity is unknown.

During cDNA synthesis, UMIs that each contained a 6-nucleotide sample barcode were added by means of template switching. One entry per CDR3 protein, without DNA, is what TCRdb gives after re-calling the 5' RACE reads. This repertoire includes tens of thousands of distinct CDR3 sequences. The clonotype originates from a human donor with ulcerative colitis or Crohn's disease, or a healthy co-twin of an affected twin (not recorded which). The chain combines TRBV29-1 with TRBJ2-2; there is no DNA to check the TCRdb D call of TRBD2. Material for sequencing was blood. The CDR3 here is CSVSSASGATGELFF.